Presented here are 5 T cell receptor beta chains from one specimen sequenced in a study of shared clonotypes between healthy human individuals (dated by TCRdb to 2020 to 2021). Receptor libraries were prepared by the immunoSEQ multiplex PCR assay. Here the immuneACCESS table is served through TCRdb, limited to in-frame sequences with V and J called. Missing clones are a known gap in these copies; in checked studies unresolved V genes cover under half, and the rest lacks a known reason. Within this sample are about 1.1 million clones, with around 78% of them counted one time only. Under 0.65% of the sample is in the top ten clones. Sequenced input: memory CD4+ T cells from PBMCs. The cell subset or site label here, explained by the study, means: CD45RA-negative fraction. These receptors came from a man aged 18 to 30 in good health. Some clones in this sample may be carry-over from other donors' samples.

The V gene is TRBV5-8, the J gene TRBJ2-3; no clear D gene. The CDR3 loop spans 15 amino acids. The germline V gene has CDR1 SGHTS and CDR2 YDEGEE. Trimming pared 2 bases from V and 2 bases from J, leaving 12 bases between. CDR3 in DNA: TGTGCCAGCAGCTTTTATACCGGGTTCACAGATACGCAGTATTTT. This codes for CASSFYTGFTDTQYF.

V usage is TRBV27 and J usage is TRBJ1-5; TRBD1 matches at 8 bases. CDR3 size: 15 residues. V shed 3 bases, J shed 7 bases, and the junction held 8 bases outside the gene matches. Germline CDR1 MNHEY, CDR2 SMNVEV (reference sequence). CDR3 coding DNA: TGTGCCAGCAGTTTTGGACAGGGATCGGGCCAGCCCCAGCATTTT. Protein: CASSFGQGSGQPQHF.

This clone was seen a single time. The chain has TRBV18 and TRBJ1-4, with 10 bases that match TRBD1. Germline trimming cut 3 bases from V and 3 bases from J; bases unmatched to any gene: 1. CDR1 is KGHSH and CDR2 is LQKENI in the germline V gene. The CDR3 runs 15 residues. CDR3 DNA sequence: TGTGCCAGCTCACCCGGACAGGGGGCTAATGAAAAACTGTTTTTT. This translates into CASSPGQGANEKLFF. Using reference TRBV18 and TRBJ1-4 for the parts outside the CDR3, the full variable domain is NAGVMQNPRHLVRRRGQEARLRCSPMKGHSHVYWYRQLPEEGLKFMVYLQKENIIDESGMPKERFSAEFPKEGPSILRIQQVVRGDSAAYFCASSPGQGANEKLFFGSGTQLSVL.

The genes are TRBV11-2 and TRBJ2-7; 9 bases line up with TRBD2. Per germline, CDR1 SGHAT and CDR2 FQNNGV. Unmatched junction bases numbered 6, after V lost 1 base and J lost 5 bases. The CDR3 is made up of 15 amino acids. The chain's CDR3 is CASSLVGGRGDEQYF. CDR3 nucleotide sequence: TGTGCCAGCAGCTTAGTAGGCGGGAGGGGGGACGAGCAGTACTTC.

The V call is TRBV7-6, the J call TRBJ2-7; D possibly corresponds to TRBD1 (6 bases). In germline, CDR1 is SGHVS, CDR2 FNYEAQ. V was pared by 1 base and J by 3 bases, with 13 bases between. CDR3 size: 15 residues. For the CDR3, the DNA is TGTGCCAGCAGCTTAGGTTTAGGGGGAAACTACGAGCAGTACTTC. Its protein product is CASSLGLGGNYEQYF.